The 3 T cell receptor beta chains below come from one sample, sequenced in a study of T cell repertoires in cytomegalovirus infection. TCRdb fed the reads into MiXCR, producing one record per CDR3 protein. The sample carries more than 650,000 distinct CDR3 sequences, 35% to 40% recorded once. Source material: PBMCs. These receptor sequences come from a human donor in good health (CMV status not recorded). Some clones in this sample may be carry-over from other donors' samples.

The chain joins TRBV20-1 to TRBJ2-5; TRBD2 agrees at 11 bases. Germline CDR1 is DFQATT and CDR2 is SNEGSKA (reference sequence). Trimming removed 0 bases from V and 3 bases from J; junction bases left unmatched: 12. The CDR3 spans 18 residues. The CDR3 DNA sequence: TGCAGTGCTAGAGATACTAGCGGGAGTAAGAGGGCTAAAGAGACCCAGTACTTC. Amino acids: CSARDTSGSKRAKETQYF.

This chain connects TRBV12-5 to TRBJ1-5; D is unresolved. The CDR3 runs 15 residues. Germline V CDR1 and CDR2: LGHNT, FRNRAP. Between the trimmed V and J ends, which lost 6 bases and 1 base, there was a span of 13 bases. The CDR3 region is CASGVGIGSNQPQHF. CDR3 DNA sequence: TGTGCTAGTGGCGTGGGGATTGGAAGCAATCAGCCCCAGCATTTT.

The chain combines TRBV28 with TRBJ2-7; 11 nucleotides agree with TRBD1. Germline V gene lookup returns CDR1 MDHEN and CDR2 SYDVKM. The CDR3 is 16 residues long. V shed 1 base, J shed 6 bases, and the junction held 8 bases outside the gene matches. CDR3 region: CASSLSGTGGRGEQYF. DNA for the CDR3: TGTGCCAGCAGTTTATCAGGGACAGGGGGACGAGGCGAGCAGTACTTC.